This T cell receptor beta chain is drawn from a study of response to subunit inactivated influenza vaccine. The CDR3 runs 16 residues. J was trimmed by 5 bases and V by 5 bases; bases with no gene match: 5. Study outcomes and limitations: Every seasonal influenza vaccination brings in few new T cells, the authors suggested.

Each CDR3 protein gets one entry after TCRdb re-called the RT-PCR reads with MiXCR. This table holds around 530,000 distinct CDR3 sequences, about 10% found once. This clonotype was counted at least ten times. Its target is unknown. This chain connects TRBV12-3 or TRBV12-4 to TRBJ2-1; 14 bases agree with TRBD2. The sequenced sample was PBMCs from blood, obtained on the day of vaccination. This receptor was obtained from a man between 45 and 60 years old who received an inactivated influenza vaccine. CDR3 protein: CASSRGTSGGNNEQFF. Here the CDR3 DNA reads TGTGCCAGCAGTCGCGGGACTAGCGGGGGAAACAATGAGCAGTTCTTC.